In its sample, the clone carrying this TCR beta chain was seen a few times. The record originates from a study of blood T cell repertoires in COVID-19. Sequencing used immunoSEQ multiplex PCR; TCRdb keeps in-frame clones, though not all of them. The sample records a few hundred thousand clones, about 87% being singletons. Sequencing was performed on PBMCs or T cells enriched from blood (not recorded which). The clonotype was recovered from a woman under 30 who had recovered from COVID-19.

The CDR3 sequence: CSVASGWGMNTEAFF. DNA for the CDR3: TGCAGCGTCGCGTCCGGGTGGGGCATGAACACTGAAGCTTTCTTT. This chain links TRBV29-1 with TRBJ1-1, with D perhaps TRBD1 (5 bases). The CDR3 is 15 residues long. The germline gives CDR1 SQVTM, CDR2 ANQGSEA. V lost 6 bases to trimming and J lost 0 bases, with 17 bases between them.